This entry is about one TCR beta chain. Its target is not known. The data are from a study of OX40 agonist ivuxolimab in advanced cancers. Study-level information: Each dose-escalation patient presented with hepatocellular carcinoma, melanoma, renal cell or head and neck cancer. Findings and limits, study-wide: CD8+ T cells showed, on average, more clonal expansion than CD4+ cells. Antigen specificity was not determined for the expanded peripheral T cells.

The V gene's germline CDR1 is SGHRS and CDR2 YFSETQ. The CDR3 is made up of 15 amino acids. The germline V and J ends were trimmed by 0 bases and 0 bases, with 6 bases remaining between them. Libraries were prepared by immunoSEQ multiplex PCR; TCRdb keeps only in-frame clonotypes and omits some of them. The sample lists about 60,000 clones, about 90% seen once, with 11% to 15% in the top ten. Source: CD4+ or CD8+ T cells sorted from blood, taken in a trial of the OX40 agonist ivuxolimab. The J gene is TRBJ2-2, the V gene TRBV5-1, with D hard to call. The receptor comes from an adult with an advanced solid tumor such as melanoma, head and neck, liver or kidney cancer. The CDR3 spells CASSLAPPNTGELFF. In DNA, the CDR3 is TGCGCCAGCAGCTTGGCCCCTCCGAACACCGGGGAGCTGTTTTTT.